A single T cell receptor (beta chain) is shown here with its context. Sample treatment: randomized to nivolumab then ipilimumab (arm A) or the reverse (arm B). This record belongs to a study of sequential checkpoint blockade in melanoma. Repertoires were generated with immunoSEQ multiplex PCR, while TCRdb's copy carries only in-frame clones and drops some. The data show about 14,000 clones, 55% to 75% seen once. The V end was cut by 2 bases, the J end by 1 base, with 5 bases between. Germline CDR1 reads LNHDA; CDR2 reads SQIVND (reference sequence). This CDR3 contains 14 residues. The chain links TRBV19 to TRBJ2-2; D is unclear. The receptor was isolated from a human donor with melanoma. Sequencing was performed on CD8+ T cells sorted from blood (inferred from file names), taken from a patient given nivolumab and ipilimumab in sequence. The chain's CDR3 is CASSISGNTGELFF. In DNA, the CDR3 is TGTGCCAGTAGTATATCCGGGAACACCGGGGAGCTGTTTTTT. Combining the CDR3 with reference TRBV19 and TRBJ2-2 gives the whole variable domain DGGITQSPKYLFRKEGQNVTLSCEQNLNHDAMYWYRQDPGQGLRLIYYSQIVNDFQKGDIAEGYSVSREKKESFPLTVTSAQKNPTAFYLCASSISGNTGELFFGEGSRLTVL.